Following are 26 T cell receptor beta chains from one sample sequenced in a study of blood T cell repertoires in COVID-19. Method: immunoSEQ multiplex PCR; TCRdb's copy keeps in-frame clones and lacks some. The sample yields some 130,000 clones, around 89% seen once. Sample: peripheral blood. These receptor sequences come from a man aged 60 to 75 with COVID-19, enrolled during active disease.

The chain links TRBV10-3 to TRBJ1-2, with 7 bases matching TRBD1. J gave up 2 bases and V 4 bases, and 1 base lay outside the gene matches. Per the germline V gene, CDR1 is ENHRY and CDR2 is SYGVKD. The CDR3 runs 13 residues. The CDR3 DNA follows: TGTGCCATCAGTGGGGACAGAAACTATGGCTACACCTTC. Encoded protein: CAISGDRNYGYTF.

The CDR3 is CASSWGQGGSPLHF. In DNA form, the CDR3 reads TGTGCCAGCAGCTGGGGACAGGGAGGCTCACCCCTCCACTTT. The rearrangement joins TRBV5-4 to TRBJ1-6; the match to TRBD1 covers 9 bases. V shed 3 bases, J shed 10 bases, and the junction held 5 bases outside the gene matches. CDR3 size: 14 residues. Germline V gene data show CDR1 as SGHNT and CDR2 as YYREEE (reference sequence).

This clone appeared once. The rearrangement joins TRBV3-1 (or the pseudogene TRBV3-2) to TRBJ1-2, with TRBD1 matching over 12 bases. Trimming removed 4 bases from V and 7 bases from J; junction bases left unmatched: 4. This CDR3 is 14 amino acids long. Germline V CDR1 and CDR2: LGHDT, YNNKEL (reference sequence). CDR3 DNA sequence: TGTGCCAGCAGCCTAGGGACAGGGGGCGGTGGCTACACCTTC. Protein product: CASSLGTGGGGYTF.

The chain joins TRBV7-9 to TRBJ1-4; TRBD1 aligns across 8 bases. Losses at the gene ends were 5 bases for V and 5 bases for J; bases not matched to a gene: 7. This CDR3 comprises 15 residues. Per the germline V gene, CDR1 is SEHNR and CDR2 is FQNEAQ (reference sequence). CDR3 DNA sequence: TGTGCCAGCAGCCCGGACAGGGCAGTAAATGAAAAACTGTTTTTT. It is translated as CASSPDRAVNEKLFF. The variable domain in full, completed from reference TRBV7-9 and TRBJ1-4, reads DTGVSQNPRHKITKRGQNVTFRCDPISEHNRLYWYRQTLGQGPEFLTYFQNEAQLEKSRLLSDRFSAERPKGSFSTLEIQRTEQGDSAMYLCASSPDRAVNEKLFFGSGTQLSVL.

CDR3 nucleotide sequence: TGTGCCAGCAGCTTAGATCCCCGTTATTCTAGTCCTGGGGAGCTGTTTTTT. Residues: CASSLDPRYSSPGELFF. V and J are TRBV11-2 and TRBJ2-2; D not resolved. Germline loops: CDR1 SGHAT, CDR2 FQNNGV. V lost 0 bases and J 8 bases, leaving 19 bases between the germline ends. The CDR3 extends over 17 amino acids. Filled out from reference TRBV11-2 and TRBJ2-2, the complete variable domain reads EAGVAQSPRYKIIEKRQSVAFWCNPISGHATLYWYQQILGQGPKLLIQFQNNGVVDDSQLPKDRFSAERLKGVDSTLKIQPAKLEDSAVYLCASSLDPRYSSPGELFFGEGSRLTVL.

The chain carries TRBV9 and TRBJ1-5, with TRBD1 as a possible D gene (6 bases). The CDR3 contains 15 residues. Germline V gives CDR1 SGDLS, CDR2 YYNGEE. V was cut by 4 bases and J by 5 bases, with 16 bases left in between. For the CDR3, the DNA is TGTGCCAGCAGCCCCCTAGGACAGCCGGATCAGCCCCAGCATTTT. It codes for CASSPLGQPDQPQHF.

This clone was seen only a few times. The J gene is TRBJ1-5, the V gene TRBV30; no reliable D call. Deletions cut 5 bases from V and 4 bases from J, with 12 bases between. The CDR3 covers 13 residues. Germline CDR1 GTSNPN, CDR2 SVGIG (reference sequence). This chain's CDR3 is CAWDSVQNQPQHF. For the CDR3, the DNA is TGTGCCTGGGATTCGGTCCAAAATCAGCCCCAGCATTTT.

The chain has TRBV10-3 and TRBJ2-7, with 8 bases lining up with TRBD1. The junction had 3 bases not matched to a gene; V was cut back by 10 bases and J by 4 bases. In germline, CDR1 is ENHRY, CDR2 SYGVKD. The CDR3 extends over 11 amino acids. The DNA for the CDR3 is TGTGCCAGCCGGACAGGGTACGAGCAGTACTTC. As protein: CASRTGYEQYF.

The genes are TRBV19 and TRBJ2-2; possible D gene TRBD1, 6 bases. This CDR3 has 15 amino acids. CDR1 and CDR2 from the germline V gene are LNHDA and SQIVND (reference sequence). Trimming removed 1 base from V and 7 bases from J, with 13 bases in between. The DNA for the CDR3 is TGTGCCAGTAGTATAGTTGACTCCAGGGGCGGGGAGCTGTTTTTT. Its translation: CASSIVDSRGGELFF. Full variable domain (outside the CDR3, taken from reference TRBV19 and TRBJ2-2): DGGITQSPKYLFRKEGQNVTLSCEQNLNHDAMYWYRQDPGQGLRLIYYSQIVNDFQKGDIAEGYSVSREKKESFPLTVTSAQKNPTAFYLCASSIVDSRGGELFFGEGSRLTVL.

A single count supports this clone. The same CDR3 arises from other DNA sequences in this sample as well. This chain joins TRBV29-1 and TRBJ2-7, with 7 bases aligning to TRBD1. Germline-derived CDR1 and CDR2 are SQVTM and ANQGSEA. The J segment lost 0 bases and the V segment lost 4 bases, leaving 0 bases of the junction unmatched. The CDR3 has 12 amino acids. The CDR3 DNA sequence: TGCAGCGTTGCAGGGGGCTCCTACGAGCAGTACTTC. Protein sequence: CSVAGGSYEQYF.

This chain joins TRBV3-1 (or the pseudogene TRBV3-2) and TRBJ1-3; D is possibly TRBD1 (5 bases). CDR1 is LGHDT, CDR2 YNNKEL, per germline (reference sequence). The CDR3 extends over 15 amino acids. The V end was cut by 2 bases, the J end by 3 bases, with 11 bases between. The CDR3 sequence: CASSQNRRNGNTIYF. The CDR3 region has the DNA TGTGCCAGCAGCCAAAACAGGAGAAATGGAAACACCATATATTTT.

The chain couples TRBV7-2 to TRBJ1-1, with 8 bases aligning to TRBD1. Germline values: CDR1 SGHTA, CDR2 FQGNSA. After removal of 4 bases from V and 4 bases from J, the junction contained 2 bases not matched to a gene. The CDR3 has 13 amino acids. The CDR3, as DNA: TGTGCCAGCAGCTCGGACAGGGCCACTGAAGCTTTCTTT. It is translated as CASSSDRATEAFF.

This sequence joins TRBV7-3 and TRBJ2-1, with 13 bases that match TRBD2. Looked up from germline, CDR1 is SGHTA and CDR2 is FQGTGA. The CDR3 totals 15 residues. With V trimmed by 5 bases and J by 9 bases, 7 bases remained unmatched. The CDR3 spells CASSAGTSGVTEQFF. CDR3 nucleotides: TGTGCCAGCAGCGCCGGGACTAGCGGGGTTACTGAGCAGTTCTTC.

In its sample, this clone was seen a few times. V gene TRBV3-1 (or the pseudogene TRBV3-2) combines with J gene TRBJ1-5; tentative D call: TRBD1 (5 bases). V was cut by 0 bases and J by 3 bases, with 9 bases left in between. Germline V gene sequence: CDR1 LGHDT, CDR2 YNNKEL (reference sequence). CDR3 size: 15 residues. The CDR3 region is CASSQDSTVNQPQHF. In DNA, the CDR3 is TGTGCCAGCAGCCAAGATTCGACAGTCAATCAGCCCCAGCATTTT.

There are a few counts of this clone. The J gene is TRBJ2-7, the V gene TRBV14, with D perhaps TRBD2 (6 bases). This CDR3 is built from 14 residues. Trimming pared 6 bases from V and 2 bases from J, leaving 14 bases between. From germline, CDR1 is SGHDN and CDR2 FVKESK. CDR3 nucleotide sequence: TGTGCCAGCAGTTACGCTCCGGGGGCCTACGAGCAGTACTTC. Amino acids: CASSYAPGAYEQYF.

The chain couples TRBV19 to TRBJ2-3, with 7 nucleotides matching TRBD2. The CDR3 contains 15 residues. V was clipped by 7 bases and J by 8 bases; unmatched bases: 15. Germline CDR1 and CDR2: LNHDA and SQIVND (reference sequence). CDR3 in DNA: TGTGCCAGTAAAGAGGAGGGGCGGGGGAGATTTACGCAGTATTTT. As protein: CASKEEGRGRFTQYF.

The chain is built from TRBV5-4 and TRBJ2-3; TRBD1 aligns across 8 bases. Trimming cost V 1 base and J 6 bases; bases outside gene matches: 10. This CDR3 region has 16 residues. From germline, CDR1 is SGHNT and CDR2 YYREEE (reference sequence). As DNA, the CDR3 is TGTGCCAGCAGCTTGAGCCAGGGGGCCCGCAGGGATACGCAGTATTTT. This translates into CASSLSQGARRDTQYF.

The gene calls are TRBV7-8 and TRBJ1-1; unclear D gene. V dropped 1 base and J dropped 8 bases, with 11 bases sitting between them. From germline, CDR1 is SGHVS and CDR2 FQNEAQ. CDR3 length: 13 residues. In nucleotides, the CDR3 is TGTGCCAGCAGCTTAGAAGCAGGAAACGAAGCTTTCTTT. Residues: CASSLEAGNEAFF.

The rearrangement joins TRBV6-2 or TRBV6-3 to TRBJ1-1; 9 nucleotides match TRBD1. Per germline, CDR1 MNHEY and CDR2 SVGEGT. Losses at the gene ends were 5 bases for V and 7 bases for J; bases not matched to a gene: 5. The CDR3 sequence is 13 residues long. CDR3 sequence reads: CASSDPGQGEAFF. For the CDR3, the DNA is TGTGCCAGCAGTGACCCGGGACAGGGTGAAGCTTTCTTT.

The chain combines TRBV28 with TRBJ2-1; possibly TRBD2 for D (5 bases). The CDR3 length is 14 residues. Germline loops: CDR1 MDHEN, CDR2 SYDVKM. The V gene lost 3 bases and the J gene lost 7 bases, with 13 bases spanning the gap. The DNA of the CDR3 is TGTGCCAGCAGTTTGGCTAGCAGGTTGAATGAGCAGTTCTTC. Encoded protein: CASSLASRLNEQFF.

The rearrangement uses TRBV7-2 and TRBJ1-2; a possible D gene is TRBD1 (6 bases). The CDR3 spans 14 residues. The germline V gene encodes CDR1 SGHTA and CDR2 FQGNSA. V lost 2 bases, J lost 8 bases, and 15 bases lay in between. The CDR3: CASSLLARGEGYTF. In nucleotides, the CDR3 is TGTGCCAGCAGCTTATTGGCCAGGGGAGAAGGCTACACCTTC.

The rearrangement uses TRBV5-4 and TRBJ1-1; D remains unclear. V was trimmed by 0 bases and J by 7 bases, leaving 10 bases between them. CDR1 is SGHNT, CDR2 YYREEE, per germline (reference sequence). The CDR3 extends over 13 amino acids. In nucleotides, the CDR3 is TGTGCCAGCAGCTTGGCCCGGGAAGGTGAAGCTTTCTTT. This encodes CASSLAREGEAFF.

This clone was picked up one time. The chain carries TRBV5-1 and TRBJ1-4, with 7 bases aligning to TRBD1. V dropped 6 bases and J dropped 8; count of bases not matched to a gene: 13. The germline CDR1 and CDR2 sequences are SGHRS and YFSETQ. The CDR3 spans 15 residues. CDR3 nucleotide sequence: TGCGCCAGCACAGGCACGGCAGGGGGAGCAGAAAAACTGTTTTTT. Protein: CASTGTAGGAEKLFF.

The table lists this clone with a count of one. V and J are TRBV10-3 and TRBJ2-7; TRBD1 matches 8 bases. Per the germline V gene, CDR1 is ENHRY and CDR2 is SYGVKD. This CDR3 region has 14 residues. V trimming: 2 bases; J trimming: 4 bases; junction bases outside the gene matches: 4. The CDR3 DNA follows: TGTGCCATCAGTGAGGCCAGGGGGCTATACGAGCAGTACTTC. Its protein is CAISEARGLYEQYF.

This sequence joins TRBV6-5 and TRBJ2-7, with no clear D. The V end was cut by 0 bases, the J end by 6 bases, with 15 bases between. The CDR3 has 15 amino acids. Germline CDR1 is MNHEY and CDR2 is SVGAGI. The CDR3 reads CASSYSVKLRGEQYF. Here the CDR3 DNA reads TGTGCCAGCAGTTACTCCGTGAAACTACGCGGCGAGCAGTACTTC.

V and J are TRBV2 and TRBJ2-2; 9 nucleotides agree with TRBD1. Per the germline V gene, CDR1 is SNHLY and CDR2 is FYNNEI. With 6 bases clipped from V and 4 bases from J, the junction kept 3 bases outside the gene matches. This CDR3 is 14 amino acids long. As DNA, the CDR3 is TGTGCCAGCAGGGGACAGGGCCGCACCGGGGAGCTGTTTTTT. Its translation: CASRGQGRTGELFF.